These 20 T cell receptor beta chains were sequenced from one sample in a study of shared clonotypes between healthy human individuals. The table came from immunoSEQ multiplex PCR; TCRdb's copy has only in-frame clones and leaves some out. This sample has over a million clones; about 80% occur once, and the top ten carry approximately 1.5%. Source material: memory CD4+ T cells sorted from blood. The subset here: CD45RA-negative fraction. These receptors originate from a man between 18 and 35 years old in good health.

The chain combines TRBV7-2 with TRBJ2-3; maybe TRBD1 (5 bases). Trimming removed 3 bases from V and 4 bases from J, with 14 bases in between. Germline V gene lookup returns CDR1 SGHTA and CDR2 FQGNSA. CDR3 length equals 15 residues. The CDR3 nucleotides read TGTGCCAGCAGCTTTAGCCAGGGAACCCCAGATACGCAGTATTTT. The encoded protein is CASSFSQGTPDTQYF.

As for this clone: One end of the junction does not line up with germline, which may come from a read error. CDR3 amino acids: CSALGQAF. The CDR3 bases are TGCAGTGCTCTCGGACAGGCCTTC. The chain joins TRBV20-1 to TRBJ1-2, with 7 bases matching TRBD1. This CDR3 is built from 8 residues. Germline CDR1 reads DFQATT; CDR2 reads SNEGSKA (reference sequence).

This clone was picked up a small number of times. The CDR3 DNA reads as TGTGCCAGCAGTTACCAGACGACAGGGGTAAATTCACCCCTCCACTTT. It translates to CASSYQTTGVNSPLHF. V gene TRBV2 combines with J gene TRBJ1-6; 8 bases are shared with TRBD1. The V gene end was trimmed by 5 bases and the J gene end by 7 bases; junction bases not matched to a gene: 10. Germline lookup yields CDR1 SNHLY and CDR2 FYNNEI. The CDR3 has 16 residues.

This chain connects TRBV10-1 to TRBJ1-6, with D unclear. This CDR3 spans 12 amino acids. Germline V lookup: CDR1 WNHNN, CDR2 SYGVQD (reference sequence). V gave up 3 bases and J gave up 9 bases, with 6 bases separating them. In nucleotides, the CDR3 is TGCGCCAGCAGTGAAACGGGTTCACCCCTCCACTTT. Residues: CASSETGSPLHF.

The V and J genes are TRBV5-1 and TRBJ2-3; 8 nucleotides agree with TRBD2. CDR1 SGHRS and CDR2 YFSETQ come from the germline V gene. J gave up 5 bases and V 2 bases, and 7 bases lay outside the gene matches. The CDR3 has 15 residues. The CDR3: CASSFGGLDRDTQYF. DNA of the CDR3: TGCGCCAGCAGCTTTGGGGGACTAGACAGAGATACGCAGTATTTT.

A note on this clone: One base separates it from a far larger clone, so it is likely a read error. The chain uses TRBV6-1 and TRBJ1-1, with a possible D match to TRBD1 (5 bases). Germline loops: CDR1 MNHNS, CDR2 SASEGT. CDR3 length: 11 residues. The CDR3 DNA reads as TGTGTCAGCAGTGAAGCAAGGGGAGCTTTCTTT. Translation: CVSSEARGAFF.

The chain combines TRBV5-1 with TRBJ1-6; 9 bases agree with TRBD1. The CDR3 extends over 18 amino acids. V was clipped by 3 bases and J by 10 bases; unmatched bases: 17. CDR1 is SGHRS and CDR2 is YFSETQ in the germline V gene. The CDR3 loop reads CASSSRSGQGLGNSPLHF. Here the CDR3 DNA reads TGCGCCAGCAGCTCGAGGTCGGGACAGGGACTGGGAAACTCACCCCTCCACTTT. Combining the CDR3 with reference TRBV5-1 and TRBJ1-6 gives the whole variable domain KAGVTQTPRYLIKTRGQQVTLSCSPISGHRSVSWYQQTPGQGLQFLFEYFSETQRNKGNFPGRFSGRQFSNSRSEMNVSTLELGDSALYLCASSSRSGQGLGNSPLHFGNGTRLTVT.

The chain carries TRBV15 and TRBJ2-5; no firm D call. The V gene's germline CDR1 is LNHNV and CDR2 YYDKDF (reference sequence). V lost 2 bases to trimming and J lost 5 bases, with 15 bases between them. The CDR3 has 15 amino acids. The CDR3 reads CATSRSSSDRETQYF. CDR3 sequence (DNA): TGTGCCACCAGCAGATCGTCTAGTGATCGGGAGACCCAGTACTTC. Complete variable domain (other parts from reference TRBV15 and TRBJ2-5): DAMVIQNPRYQVTQFGKPVTLSCSQTLNHNVMYWYQQKSSQAPKLLFHYYDKDFNNEADTPDNFQSRRPNTSFCFLDIRSPGLGDTAMYLCATSRSSSDRETQYFGPGTRLLVL.

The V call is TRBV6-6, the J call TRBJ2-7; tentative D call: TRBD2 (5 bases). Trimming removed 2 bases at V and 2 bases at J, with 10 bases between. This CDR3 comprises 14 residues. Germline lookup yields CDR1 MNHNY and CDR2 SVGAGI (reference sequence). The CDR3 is CASSYRRAAYEQYF. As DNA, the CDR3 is TGTGCCAGCAGTTACCGGCGGGCCGCCTACGAGCAGTACTTC.

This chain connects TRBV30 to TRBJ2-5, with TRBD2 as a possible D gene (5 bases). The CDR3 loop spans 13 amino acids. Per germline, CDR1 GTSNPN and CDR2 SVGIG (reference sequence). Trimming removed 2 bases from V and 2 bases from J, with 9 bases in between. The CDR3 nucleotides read TGTGCCTGGAGTAAGTGGGAGCAAGAGACCCAGTACTTC. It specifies CAWSKWEQETQYF.

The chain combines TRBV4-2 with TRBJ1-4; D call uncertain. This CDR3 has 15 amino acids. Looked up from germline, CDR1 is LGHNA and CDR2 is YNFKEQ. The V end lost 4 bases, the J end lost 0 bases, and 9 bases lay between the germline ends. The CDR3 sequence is CASSLSSATNEKLFF. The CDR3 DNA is TGTGCCAGCAGCCTCTCCAGTGCAACTAATGAAAAACTGTTTTTT.

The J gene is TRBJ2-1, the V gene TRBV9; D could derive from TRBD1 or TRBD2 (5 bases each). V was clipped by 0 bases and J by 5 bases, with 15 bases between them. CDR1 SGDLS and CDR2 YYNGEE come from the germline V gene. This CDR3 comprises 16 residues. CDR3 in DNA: TGTGCCAGCAGCGTAGCGGCGTGGGACCTCAACAATGAGCAGTTCTTC. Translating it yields CASSVAAWDLNNEQFF.

CDR3 region: CASSGRGGRETQYF. The CDR3 DNA reads TGTGCCAGCAGCGGACGTGGGGGGCGAGAGACCCAGTACTTC. The J gene is TRBJ2-5, the V gene TRBV5-6, with D possibly called TRBD1 or TRBD2 (6 bases each). V was trimmed by 4 bases and J by 4 bases, leaving 14 bases between them. This CDR3 contains 14 residues. The germline V gene encodes CDR1 SGHDT and CDR2 YYEEEE.

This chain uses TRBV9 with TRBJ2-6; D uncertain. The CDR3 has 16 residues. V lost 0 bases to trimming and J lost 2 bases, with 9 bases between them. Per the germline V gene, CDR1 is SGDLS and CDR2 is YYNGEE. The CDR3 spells CASSVDPSPGANVLTF. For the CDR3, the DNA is TGTGCCAGCAGCGTAGATCCATCGCCTGGGGCCAACGTCCTGACTTTC.

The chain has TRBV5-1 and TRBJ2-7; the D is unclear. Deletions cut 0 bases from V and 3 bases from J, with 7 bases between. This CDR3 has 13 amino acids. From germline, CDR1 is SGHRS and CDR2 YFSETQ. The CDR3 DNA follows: TGCGCCAGCAGCTTGGGGAGTAACTACGAGCAGTACTTC. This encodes CASSLGSNYEQYF.

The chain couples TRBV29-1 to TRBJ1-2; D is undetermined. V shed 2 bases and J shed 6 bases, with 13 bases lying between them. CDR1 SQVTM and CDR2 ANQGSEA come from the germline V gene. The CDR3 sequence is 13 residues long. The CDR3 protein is CSVEIRVGNGYTF. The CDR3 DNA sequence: TGCAGCGTTGAAATAAGGGTCGGGAATGGCTACACCTTC.

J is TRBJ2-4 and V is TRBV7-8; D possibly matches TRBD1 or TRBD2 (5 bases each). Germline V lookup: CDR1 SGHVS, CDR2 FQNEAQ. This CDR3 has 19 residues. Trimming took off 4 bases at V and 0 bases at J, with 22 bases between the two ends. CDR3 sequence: CASSSQAPQADIAKNIQYF. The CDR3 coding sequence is TGTGCCAGCAGCTCCCAAGCCCCCCAAGCGGACATAGCCAAAAACATTCAGTACTTC.

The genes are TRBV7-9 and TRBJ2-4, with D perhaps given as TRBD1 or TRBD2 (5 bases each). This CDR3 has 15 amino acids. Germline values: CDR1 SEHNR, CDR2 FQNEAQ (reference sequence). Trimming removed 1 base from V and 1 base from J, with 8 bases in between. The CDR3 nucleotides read TGTGCCAGCAGCTTAGAAGAGGGGGCCAAAAACATTCAGTACTTC. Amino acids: CASSLEEGAKNIQYF.

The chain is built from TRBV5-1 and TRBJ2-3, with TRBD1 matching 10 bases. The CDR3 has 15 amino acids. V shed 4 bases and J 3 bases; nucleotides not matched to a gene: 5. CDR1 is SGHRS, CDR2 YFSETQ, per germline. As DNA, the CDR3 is TGCGCCAGCAGCGAAGGACAGGGGGAAACAGATACGCAGTATTTT. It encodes CASSEGQGETDTQYF.

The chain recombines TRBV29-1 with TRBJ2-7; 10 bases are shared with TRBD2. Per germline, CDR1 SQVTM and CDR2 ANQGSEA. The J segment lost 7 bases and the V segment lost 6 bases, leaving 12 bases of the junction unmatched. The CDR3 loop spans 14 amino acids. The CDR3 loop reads CSVDESGREGEQYF. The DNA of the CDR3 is TGCAGCGTCGACGAGAGCGGGAGGGAAGGTGAGCAGTACTTC.